Shown below are 27 T cell receptor beta chains from a single sample sequenced in a study of OX40 agonist ivuxolimab in advanced cancers. The protocol was immunoSEQ multiplex PCR, while the TCRdb copy is restricted to in-frame clones and leaves out a portion. The sample has just over 90,000 clones; roughly 90% are singletons. The source material was CD4+ or CD8+ T cells sorted from blood, sampled in a trial of the OX40 agonist ivuxolimab. These receptor sequences come from an adult with an advanced solid tumor such as melanoma, head and neck, liver or kidney cancer.

For this clone: The same CDR3 also results from other DNA sequences found in this sample. The V and J genes are TRBV2 and TRBJ1-1; the D is unclear. V lost 4 bases and J lost 4, with 4 bases in between. Germline values: CDR1 SNHLY, CDR2 FYNNEI. CDR3 length: 11 amino acids. CDR3 loop: CASSVGTEAFF. As DNA, the CDR3 is TGTGCCAGCAGTGTCGGCACTGAAGCTTTCTTT. The full variable domain, its missing parts supplied by reference TRBV2 and TRBJ1-1, is EPEVTQTPSHQVTQMGQEVILRCVPISNHLYFYWYRQILGQKVEFLVSFYNNEISEKSEIFDDQFSVERPDGSNFTLKIRSTKLEDSAMYFCASSVGTEAFFGQGTRLTVV.

This rearrangement joins TRBV30 to TRBJ2-5; D might be TRBD1 (5 bases). CDR3 size: 15 residues. V was trimmed by 1 base and J by 2 bases, leaving 14 bases between them. CDR1 and CDR2 (germline): GTSNPN, SVGIG (reference sequence). The DNA of the CDR3 is TGTGCCTGGAGTGACATGGACACCCTGCAAGAGACCCAGTACTTC. It is translated as CAWSDMDTLQETQYF.

V and J are TRBV13 and TRBJ2-7, with D unresolved. Germline CDR1 PRHDT, CDR2 FYEKMQ (reference sequence). Trimming pared 0 bases from V and 0 bases from J, leaving 3 bases between. The length of the CDR3 is 13 residues. CDR3 sequence: CASSLGGSYEQYF. CDR3 sequence (DNA): TGTGCCAGCAGCTTAGGAGGCTCCTACGAGCAGTACTTC.

The chain employs TRBV7-9 and TRBJ2-7; perhaps TRBD1 as D (5 bases). The CDR3 has 13 residues. V lost 10 bases and J 2 bases, leaving 15 bases between the germline ends. CDR1 and CDR2 (germline): SEHNR, FQNEAQ (reference sequence). The CDR3 region is CATREPAAYEQYF. The CDR3 DNA reads TGTGCCACCAGGGAACCCGCCGCCTACGAGCAGTACTTC.

The rearrangement uses TRBV27 and TRBJ2-4; D is possibly TRBD2 (6 bases). V was pared by 7 bases and J by 0 bases, with 10 bases between. CDR1 is MNHEY and CDR2 is SMNVEV in the germline V gene (reference sequence). This CDR3 has 14 residues. The CDR3 protein is CASKAGGAKNIQYF. The CDR3 DNA reads TGTGCCAGCAAGGCCGGGGGAGCCAAAAACATTCAGTACTTC.

V and J are TRBV27 and TRBJ1-3; D not certain. CDR3 length: 12 amino acids. V was pared by 8 bases and J by 0 bases, with 5 bases between. CDR1 and CDR2 from the germline V gene are MNHEY and SMNVEV (reference sequence). The DNA of the CDR3 is TGTGCCAGCGGAGACTCTGGAAACACCATATATTTT. Encoded protein: CASGDSGNTIYF.

The V gene is TRBV5-1, the J gene TRBJ1-1; the D is unclear. In germline, CDR1 is SGHRS, CDR2 YFSETQ. The CDR3 runs 11 residues. Trimming shortened V by 5 bases and J by 3 bases, and 5 bases separated the two germline ends. CDR3 DNA: TGCGCCAGCAGATCGGACACTGAAGCTTTCTTT. Protein: CASRSDTEAFF. Full variable domain (rest looked up from reference TRBV5-1 and TRBJ1-1): KAGVTQTPRYLIKTRGQQVTLSCSPISGHRSVSWYQQTPGQGLQFLFEYFSETQRNKGNFPGRFSGRQFSNSRSEMNVSTLELGDSALYLCASRSDTEAFFGQGTRLTVV.

The genes are TRBV5-6 and TRBJ1-4, with TRBD1 matching 10 bases. This CDR3 has 16 residues. J was trimmed by 2 bases and V by 2 bases; bases with no gene match: 3. The germline V gene has CDR1 SGHDT and CDR2 YYEEEE. The CDR3 loop reads CASSFGQGVTNEKLFF. Written as DNA, the CDR3 is TGTGCCAGCAGCTTTGGACAGGGGGTGACTAATGAAAAACTGTTTTTT.

The genes are TRBV28 and TRBJ2-5, with TRBD2 identical over 8 bases. The junction had 8 bases not matched to a gene; V was cut back by 5 bases and J by 0 bases. CDR1 is MDHEN and CDR2 is SYDVKM in the germline V gene. The CDR3 is made up of 16 amino acids. The CDR3 sequence: CASSPSSGTYQETQYF. CDR3 nucleotides: TGTGCCAGCAGTCCGAGTAGCGGGACGTACCAAGAGACCCAGTACTTC.

The J gene is TRBJ2-7, the V gene TRBV6-5; D uncertain. The germline V gene has CDR1 MNHEY and CDR2 SVGAGI. Trimming shortened V by 5 bases and J by 4 bases, and 9 bases separated the two germline ends. This CDR3 contains 12 residues. CDR3 nucleotides: TGTGCCAGCAGTCCGAACAGTTACGAGCAGTACTTC. This encodes CASSPNSYEQYF.

The gene calls are TRBV11-2 and TRBJ1-3; D may be TRBD1 (5 bases). V was pared by 2 bases and J by 0 bases, with 11 bases between. CDR3 length: 16 residues. CDR1 is SGHAT and CDR2 is FQNNGV in the germline V gene. The CDR3 nucleotides are TGTGCCAGCAGCTTATGGGGCAGTCCCTCTGGAAACACCATATATTTT. Its protein is CASSLWGSPSGNTIYF.

The chain uses TRBV6-5 and TRBJ2-4; D is unclear. The V end lost 8 bases, the J end lost 0 bases, and 8 bases lay between the germline ends. Germline loops: CDR1 MNHEY, CDR2 SVGAGI. The CDR3 sequence is 13 residues long. CDR3 nucleotide sequence: TGTGCCAGCTCTCCAGTAGCCAAAAACATTCAGTACTTC. It codes for CASSPVAKNIQYF.

V and J are TRBV19 and TRBJ1-5; 9 positions match TRBD1. Trimming took 8 bases from V and 7 from J; bases not matched to a gene: 6. The CDR3 is 13 residues long. Germline V gene data show CDR1 as LNHDA and CDR2 as SQIVND (reference sequence). CDR3 sequence reads: CASLGQGDQPQHF. CDR3 sequence (DNA): TGTGCCAGTCTGGGACAGGGCGACCAGCCCCAGCATTTT.

The rearrangement joins TRBV2 to TRBJ2-5; either TRBD1 or TRBD2 may supply D (5 bases each). The CDR3 sequence is 17 residues long. V was clipped by 5 bases and J by 1 base, with 20 bases between them. CDR1 and CDR2 from the germline V gene are SNHLY and FYNNEI. The CDR3 spells CASSSLPGRTIQETQYF. CDR3 nucleotide sequence: TGTGCCAGCAGTTCTCTACCGGGACGGACCATCCAAGAGACCCAGTACTTC. Combining the CDR3 with reference TRBV2 and TRBJ2-5 gives the whole variable domain EPEVTQTPSHQVTQMGQEVILRCVPISNHLYFYWYRQILGQKVEFLVSFYNNEISEKSEIFDDQFSVERPDGSNFTLKIRSTKLEDSAMYFCASSSLPGRTIQETQYFGPGTRLLVL.

This chain uses TRBV2 with TRBJ2-1, with TRBD2 matching 10 bases. Looked up from germline, CDR1 is SNHLY and CDR2 is FYNNEI. CDR3 length: 13 residues. V gave up 8 bases and J gave up 5 bases; unmatched junction bases: 3. The CDR3 DNA reads as TGTGCCAGCGGGACTAGCGCTAACAATGAGCAGTTCTTC. This gives the protein CASGTSANNEQFF.

The CDR3 DNA follows: TGTGCCAGCTCTTCCCCCGCCCACAGGGATAAGTCCTACGAGCAGTACTTC. Its protein product is CASSSPAHRDKSYEQYF. V gene TRBV11-3 combines with J gene TRBJ2-5; TRBD1 might be the D (6 bases). TRBJ2-7 explains the end of the DNA better; the J call may be wrong. The CDR3 extends over 17 amino acids. Germline CDR1 is SGHNT and CDR2 is YENEEA.

The chain combines TRBV5-4 with TRBJ1-2; 7 bases are shared with TRBD1. CDR3 size: 14 residues. Germline assignment: CDR1 SGHNT and CDR2 YYREEE (reference sequence). Trimming took 4 bases from V and 3 from J; bases not matched to a gene: 6. CDR3 nucleotide sequence: TGTGCCAGCAGCGCAACAGGGGAAGACTATGGCTACACCTTC. This codes for CASSATGEDYGYTF. The entire variable domain, with the rest obtained from reference TRBV5-4 and TRBJ1-2, is as follows: ETGVTQSPTHLIKTRGQQVTLRCSSQSGHNTVSWYQQALGQGPQFIFQYYREEENGRGNFPPRFSGLQFPNYSSELNVNALELDDSALYLCASSATGEDYGYTFGSGTRLTVV.

The genes are TRBV5-1 and TRBJ1-1, with unresolved D. The CDR3 is 15 amino acids. Germline V gene lookup returns CDR1 SGHRS and CDR2 YFSETQ. Trimming took off 5 bases at V and 1 base at J, with 15 bases between the two ends. CDR3 sequence: CASSPKPGGNTEAFF. In DNA form, the CDR3 reads TGCGCCAGCAGTCCAAAACCCGGAGGGAACACTGAAGCTTTCTTT. Supplemented by reference TRBV5-1 and TRBJ1-1, the full variable domain reads KAGVTQTPRYLIKTRGQQVTLSCSPISGHRSVSWYQQTPGQGLQFLFEYFSETQRNKGNFPGRFSGRQFSNSRSEMNVSTLELGDSALYLCASSPKPGGNTEAFFGQGTRLTVV.

The chain carries TRBV19 and TRBJ2-7; D remains ambiguous. The length of the CDR3 is 12 residues. The V gene's germline CDR1 is LNHDA and CDR2 SQIVND (reference sequence). V lost 5 bases and J lost 6, with 11 bases in between. The CDR3 protein is CASSLVPLEQYF. Here the CDR3 DNA reads TGTGCCAGTAGTCTAGTCCCCCTCGAGCAGTACTTC.

A single count supports this clone. The V call is TRBV27, the J call TRBJ1-2; TRBD1 agrees at 8 bases. Germline V gives CDR1 MNHEY, CDR2 SMNVEV (reference sequence). Trimming at V came to 2 bases and at J to 4 bases, leaving 3 bases not matched to a gene. CDR3 length: 14 residues. The chain's CDR3 is CASSLRQGSYGYTF. The CDR3 nucleotides read TGTGCCAGCAGTTTAAGACAGGGGAGCTATGGCTACACCTTC.

The CDR3 is CASSLEPSGANVLTF. In DNA form, the CDR3 reads TGTGCCAGCAGCTTAGAGCCCTCTGGGGCCAACGTCCTGACTTTC. The chain couples TRBV7-6 to TRBJ2-6, with D uncertain. CDR1 and CDR2 (germline): SGHVS, FNYEAQ. The ends were cut back, 1 base at V and 0 bases at J, with 4 bases in the middle. The length of the CDR3 is 15 residues.

This clone occurred once. The rearrangement links TRBV15 to TRBJ2-7, with D perhaps matching TRBD2 (5 bases). In germline, CDR1 is LNHNV, CDR2 YYDKDF (reference sequence). This CDR3 region has 15 residues. Trimming pared 6 bases from V and 6 bases from J, leaving 21 bases between. The CDR3: CATSPRRIASSEQYF. For the CDR3, the DNA is TGTGCCACCAGTCCGAGGAGGATCGCTTCATCCGAGCAGTACTTC.

The chain employs TRBV27 and TRBJ1-5, with 9 bases aligning to TRBD1. The junction had 12 bases not matched to a gene; V was cut back by 5 bases and J by 7 bases. There are 16 residues in the CDR3. The germline V gene encodes CDR1 MNHEY and CDR2 SMNVEV (reference sequence). The CDR3 DNA follows: TGTGCCAGCAGTGCTACTGGGACAGGGTTTGGCCAGCCCCAGCATTTT. It specifies CASSATGTGFGQPQHF.

This clone occurred once. The chain combines TRBV19 with TRBJ1-1; D is ambiguous. Trimming took off 6 bases at V and 1 base at J, with 6 bases between the two ends. The germline gives CDR1 LNHDA, CDR2 SQIVND (reference sequence). The CDR3 spans 12 residues. CDR3 loop: CASRPENTEAFF. For the CDR3, the DNA is TGTGCCAGTAGACCTGAGAACACTGAAGCTTTCTTT.

The chain recombines TRBV13 with TRBJ2-7; tentative D call: TRBD2 (5 bases). Germline-derived CDR1 and CDR2 are PRHDT and FYEKMQ (reference sequence). This CDR3 spans 14 amino acids. V was trimmed by 2 bases and J by 0 bases, leaving 8 bases between them. The CDR3 loop is CASSLQRSSYEQYF. DNA for the CDR3: TGTGCCAGCAGCTTACAGCGGAGCTCCTACGAGCAGTACTTC. Full variable domain (missing parts from reference TRBV13 and TRBJ2-7): AAGVIQSPRHLIKEKRETATLKCYPIPRHDTVYWYQQGPGQDPQFLISFYEKMQSDKGSIPDRFSAQQFSDYHSELNMSSLELGDSALYFCASSLQRSSYEQYFGPGTRLTVT.

This chain links TRBV21-1 with TRBJ2-1; the listed D gene, TRBD1, was not tested against the DNA. TRBV21-1 is recorded as a pseudogene. This CDR3 is built from 16 residues. CDR3 nucleotide sequence: TGTGCCAGCAGCAAAGGAGGGGGAGATCCTTGCAATGAGCAGTTCTTC. The encoded protein is CASSKGGGDPCNEQFF.

V is TRBV25-1 and J is TRBJ2-5, with D unresolved. With 0 bases removed from V and 3 bases from J, the gap between germline ends came to 5 bases. CDR1 MGHDK and CDR2 SYGVNS come from the germline V gene. This CDR3 spans 13 amino acids. In DNA, the CDR3 is TGTGCCAGCAGTGAATACTCAAAAGAGACCCAGTACTTC. This translates into CASSEYSKETQYF.